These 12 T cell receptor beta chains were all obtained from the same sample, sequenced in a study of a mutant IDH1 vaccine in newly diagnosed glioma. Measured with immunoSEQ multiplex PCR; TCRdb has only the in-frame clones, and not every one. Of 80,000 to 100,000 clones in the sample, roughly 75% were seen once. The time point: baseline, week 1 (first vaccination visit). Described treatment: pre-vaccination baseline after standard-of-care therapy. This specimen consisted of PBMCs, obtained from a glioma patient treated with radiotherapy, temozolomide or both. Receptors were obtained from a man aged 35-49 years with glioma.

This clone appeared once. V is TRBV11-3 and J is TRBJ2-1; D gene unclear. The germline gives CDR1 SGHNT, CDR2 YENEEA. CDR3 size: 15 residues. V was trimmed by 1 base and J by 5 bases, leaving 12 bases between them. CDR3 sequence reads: CASSLGQDAHNEQFF. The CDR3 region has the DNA TGTGCCAGCAGCTTAGGTCAGGACGCCCACAATGAGCAGTTCTTC.

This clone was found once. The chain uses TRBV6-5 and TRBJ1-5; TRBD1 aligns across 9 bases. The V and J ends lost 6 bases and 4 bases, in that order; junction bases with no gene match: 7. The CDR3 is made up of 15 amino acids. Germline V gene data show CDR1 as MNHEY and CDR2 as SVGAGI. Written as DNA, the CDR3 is TGTGCCAGCAGAACCGGGACAGGGCAAAATCAGCCCCAGCATTTT. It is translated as CASRTGTGQNQPQHF.

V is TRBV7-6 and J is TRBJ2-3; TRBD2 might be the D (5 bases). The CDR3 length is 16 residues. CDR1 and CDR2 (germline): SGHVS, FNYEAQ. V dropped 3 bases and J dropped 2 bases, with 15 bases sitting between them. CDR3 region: CASSLMDSPATDTQYF. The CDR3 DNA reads TGTGCCAGCAGCTTGATGGACTCCCCGGCCACAGATACGCAGTATTTT. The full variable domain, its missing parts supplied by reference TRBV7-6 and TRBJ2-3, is GAGVSQSPRYKVTKRGQDVALRCDPISGHVSLYWYRQALGQGPEFLTYFNYEAQQDKSGLPNDRFSAERPEGSISTLTIQRTEQRDSAMYRCASSLMDSPATDTQYFGPGTRLTVL.

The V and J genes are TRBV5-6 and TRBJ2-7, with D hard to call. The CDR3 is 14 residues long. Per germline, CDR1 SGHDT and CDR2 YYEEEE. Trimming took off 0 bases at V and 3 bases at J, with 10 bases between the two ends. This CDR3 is CASSLGPTYYEQYF. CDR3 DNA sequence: TGTGCCAGCAGCTTGGGACCGACTTACTACGAGCAGTACTTC.

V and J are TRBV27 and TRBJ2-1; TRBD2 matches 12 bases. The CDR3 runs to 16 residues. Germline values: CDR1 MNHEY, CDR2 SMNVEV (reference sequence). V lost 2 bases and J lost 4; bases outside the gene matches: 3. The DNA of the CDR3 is TGTGCCAGCAGTTTACCCGGACTAGCGGGGTACAATGAGCAGTTCTTC. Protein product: CASSLPGLAGYNEQFF.

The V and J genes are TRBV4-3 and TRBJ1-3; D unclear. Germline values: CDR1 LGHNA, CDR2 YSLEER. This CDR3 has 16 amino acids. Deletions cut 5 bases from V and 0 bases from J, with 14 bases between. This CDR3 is CASSEAQSDSGNTIYF. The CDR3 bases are TGCGCCAGCAGCGAAGCGCAGTCTGACTCTGGAAACACCATATATTTT.

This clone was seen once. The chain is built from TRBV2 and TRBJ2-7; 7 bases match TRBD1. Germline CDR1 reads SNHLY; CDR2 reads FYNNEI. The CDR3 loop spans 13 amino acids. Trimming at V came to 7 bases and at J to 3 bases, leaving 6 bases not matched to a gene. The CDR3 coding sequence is TGTGCCAGCACTACAGGGGCCAGCTACGAGCAGTACTTC. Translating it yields CASTTGASYEQYF.

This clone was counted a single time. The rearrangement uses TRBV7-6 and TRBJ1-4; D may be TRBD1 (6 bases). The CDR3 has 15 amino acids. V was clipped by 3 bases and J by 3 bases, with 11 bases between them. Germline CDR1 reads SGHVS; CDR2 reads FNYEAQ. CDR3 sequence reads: CASSLSGVANEKLFF. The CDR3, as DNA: TGTGCCAGCAGCTTGTCAGGGGTGGCTAATGAAAAACTGTTTTTT.

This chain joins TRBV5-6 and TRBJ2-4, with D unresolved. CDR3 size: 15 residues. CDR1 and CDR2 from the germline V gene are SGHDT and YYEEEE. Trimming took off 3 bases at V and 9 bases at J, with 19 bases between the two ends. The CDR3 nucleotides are TGTGCCAGCAGCTCCCAAACACCGCCTTCGGGCATTCAGTACTTC. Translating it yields CASSSQTPPSGIQYF. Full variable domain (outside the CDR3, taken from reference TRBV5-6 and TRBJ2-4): DAGVTQSPTHLIKTRGQQVTLRCSPKSGHDTVSWYQQALGQGPQFIFQYYEEEERQRGNFPDRFSGHQFPNYSSELNVNALLLGDSALYLCASSSQTPPSGIQYFGAGTRLSVL.

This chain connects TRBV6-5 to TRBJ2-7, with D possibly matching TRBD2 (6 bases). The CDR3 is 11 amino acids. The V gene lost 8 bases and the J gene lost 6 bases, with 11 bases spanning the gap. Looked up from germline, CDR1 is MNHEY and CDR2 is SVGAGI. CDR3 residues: CASLHGGEQYF. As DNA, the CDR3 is TGTGCCAGCCTACACGGGGGCGAGCAGTACTTC.

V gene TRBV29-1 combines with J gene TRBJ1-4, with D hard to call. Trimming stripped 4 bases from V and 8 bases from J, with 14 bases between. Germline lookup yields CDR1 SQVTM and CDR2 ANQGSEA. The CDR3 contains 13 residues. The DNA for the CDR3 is TGCAGCGTTGTTGGGCCTCCTCAGGAAAAACTGTTTTTT. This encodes CSVVGPPQEKLFF. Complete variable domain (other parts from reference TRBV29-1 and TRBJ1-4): SAVISQKPSRDICQRGTSLTIQCQVDSQVTMMFWYRQQPGQSLTLIATANQGSEATYESGFVIDKFPISRPNLTFSTLTVSNMSPEDSSIYLCSVVGPPQEKLFFGSGTQLSVL.

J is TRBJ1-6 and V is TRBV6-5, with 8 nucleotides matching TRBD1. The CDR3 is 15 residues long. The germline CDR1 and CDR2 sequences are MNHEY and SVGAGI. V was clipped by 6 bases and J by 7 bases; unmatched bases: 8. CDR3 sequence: CASSLRTGSNSPLHF. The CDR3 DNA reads TGTGCCAGCAGCCTCAGGACAGGGAGCAATTCACCCCTCCACTTT.